These 14 T cell receptor beta chains were sequenced from one sample in a study of cytomegalovirus exposure and HLA in healthy donors. Amplification used 60 Vbeta primers and 13 Jbeta primers. Assay used: immunoSEQ multiplex PCR; TCRdb lists only in-frame clones, some missing. This sample's table reports more than 200,000 clones. The sample taken for sequencing was PBMCs. Receptor source: a woman in her thirties in good health and CMV-seropositive.

The gene calls are TRBV28 and TRBJ1-3; TRBD1 agrees at 8 bases. In germline, CDR1 is MDHEN, CDR2 SYDVKM. The V gene end was trimmed by 8 bases and the J gene end by 2 bases; junction bases not matched to a gene: 11. The CDR3 runs to 16 residues. The CDR3 loop is CASGTYRGGTGNTIYF. CDR3 nucleotides: TGTGCCAGCGGCACTTACAGGGGGGGTACTGGAAACACCATATATTTT.

Turning to this clone: Other DNA sequences in this specimen translate into the identical CDR3. The genes are TRBV4-1 and TRBJ2-3; 11 bases agree with TRBD2. J lost 2 bases, V lost 4 bases, and 5 bases had no gene match. The CDR3 is made up of 16 amino acids. CDR1 and CDR2 from the germline V gene are MGHRA and YSYEKL. DNA for the CDR3: TGCGCCAGCAGCCGGAAACTAGCGGGAGACACAGATACGCAGTATTTT. Protein product: CASSRKLAGDTDTQYF.

V is TRBV4-3 and J is TRBJ2-3; a possible D gene is TRBD2 (6 bases). V shed 0 bases and J shed 4 bases, with 14 bases lying between them. Germline V CDR1 and CDR2: LGHNA, YSLEER. The CDR3 extends over 16 amino acids. CDR3 sequence reads: CASSQDLAGNADTQYF. CDR3 DNA: TGCGCCAGCAGCCAAGATCTTGCGGGGAATGCAGATACGCAGTATTTT.

The chain employs TRBV4-3 and TRBJ2-1, with D tentatively TRBD2 (5 bases). Trimming shortened V by 4 bases and J by 3 bases, and 16 bases separated the two germline ends. Germline assignment: CDR1 LGHNA and CDR2 YSLEER. CDR3 length equals 16 residues. The CDR3 loop reads CASSRPGIPHYNEQFF. CDR3 in DNA: TGCGCCAGCAGCCGGCCGGGGATCCCACACTACAATGAGCAGTTCTTC.

The V call is TRBV19, the J call TRBJ1-2; weak D call: TRBD1 (6 bases). Germline assignment: CDR1 LNHDA and CDR2 SQIVND (reference sequence). V was pared by 1 base and J by 8 bases, with 20 bases between. The CDR3 is 16 amino acids. The CDR3 loop is CASSIVKLTGSVGYTF. DNA for the CDR3: TGTGCCAGTAGTATAGTGAAGTTGACAGGCTCTGTGGGCTACACCTTC. Full variable domain (rest looked up from reference TRBV19 and TRBJ1-2): DGGITQSPKYLFRKEGQNVTLSCEQNLNHDAMYWYRQDPGQGLRLIYYSQIVNDFQKGDIAEGYSVSREKKESFPLTVTSAQKNPTAFYLCASSIVKLTGSVGYTFGSGTRLTVV.

The rearrangement joins TRBV4-1 to TRBJ2-2; 10 positions agree with TRBD1. In germline, CDR1 is MGHRA, CDR2 YSYEKL. The CDR3 consists of 14 residues. V lost 11 bases, J lost 7 bases, and 10 bases stayed unmatched. This CDR3 is CAAGRTGGIGELFF. The CDR3 DNA reads TGCGCCGCCGGCCGGACAGGGGGAATCGGGGAGCTGTTTTTT.

V gene TRBV9 combines with J gene TRBJ2-7, with 7 nucleotides matching TRBD2. Trimming cost V 1 base and J 7 bases; bases outside gene matches: 8. Germline V gene sequence: CDR1 SGDLS, CDR2 YYNGEE. The CDR3 sequence is 14 residues long. The CDR3 DNA reads as TGTGCCAGCAGCGTACAGGCGGGAGTAGGTGAGCAGTACTTC. Translated, it gives CASSVQAGVGEQYF. The whole variable domain, remainder taken from reference TRBV9 and TRBJ2-7, is DSGVTQTPKHLITATGQRVTLRCSPRSGDLSVYWYQQSLDQGLQFLIQYYNGEERAKGNILERFSAQQFPDLHSELNLSSLELGDSALYFCASSVQAGVGEQYFGPGTRLTVT.

The rearrangement links TRBV5-1 to TRBJ1-4; D is possibly TRBD1 (6 bases). With 0 bases removed from V and 3 bases from J, the gap between germline ends came to 12 bases. CDR1 and CDR2 from the germline V gene are SGHRS and YFSETQ. This CDR3 region has 16 residues. CDR3 bases: TGCGCCAGCAGCTTGGCCCACGGGGGGCCTAATGAAAAACTGTTTTTT. It yields the protein CASSLAHGGPNEKLFF. Supplemented by reference TRBV5-1 and TRBJ1-4, the full variable domain reads KAGVTQTPRYLIKTRGQQVTLSCSPISGHRSVSWYQQTPGQGLQFLFEYFSETQRNKGNFPGRFSGRQFSNSRSEMNVSTLELGDSALYLCASSLAHGGPNEKLFFGSGTQLSVL.

The chain joins TRBV29-1 to TRBJ2-3, with TRBD2 as a possible D gene (6 bases). Trimming pared 2 bases from V and 8 bases from J, leaving 11 bases between. CDR1 and CDR2 (germline): SQVTM, ANQGSEA. The CDR3 loop spans 12 amino acids. CDR3 nucleotide sequence: TGCAGCGTTGAATTACTAGCAAGTACGCAGTATTTT. Translated, it gives CSVELLASTQYF.

The chain employs TRBV7-8 and TRBJ2-7, with 10 positions matching TRBD2. Per germline, CDR1 SGHVS and CDR2 FQNEAQ. J lost 0 bases, V lost 3 bases, and 5 bases had no gene match. CDR3 size: 16 residues. DNA for the CDR3: TGTGCCAGCAGCTTGAATAGCGGGGGGCCCTCCTACGAGCAGTACTTC. As protein: CASSLNSGGPSYEQYF.

V gene TRBV11-2 combines with J gene TRBJ2-4; 11 nucleotides line up with TRBD2. V gave up 4 bases and J gave up 0 bases; unmatched junction bases: 11. The CDR3 consists of 19 residues. The germline CDR1 and CDR2 sequences are SGHAT and FQNNGV. The CDR3 loop reads CASSSIGLAGGIAKNIQYF. The CDR3 bases are TGTGCCAGCAGCTCGATTGGACTAGCGGGCGGGATAGCCAAAAACATTCAGTACTTC.

The J gene is TRBJ2-3, the V gene TRBV11-2; D is possibly TRBD2 (6 bases). There are 15 residues in the CDR3. Germline V CDR1 and CDR2: SGHAT, FQNNGV. With 1 base removed from V and 4 bases from J, the gap between germline ends came to 12 bases. In DNA form, the CDR3 reads TGTGCCAGCAGCTTAGTAGGGCTAGCGCCAGATACGCAGTATTTT. It translates to CASSLVGLAPDTQYF.

The rearrangement joins TRBV18 to TRBJ1-3; D is unresolved. The V gene's germline CDR1 is KGHSH and CDR2 LQKENI. This CDR3 contains 16 residues. Deletions cut 0 bases from V and 1 base from J, with 10 bases between. In nucleotides, the CDR3 is TGTGCCAGCTCACCACCGGCGGGTAGTTCTGGAAACACCATATATTTT. It translates to CASSPPAGSSGNTIYF.

The chain uses TRBV5-1 and TRBJ2-1, with TRBD2 matching over 8 bases. Germline V gene data show CDR1 as SGHRS and CDR2 as YFSETQ. Losses at the gene ends were 5 bases for V and 9 bases for J; bases not matched to a gene: 1. The CDR3 totals 11 residues. The CDR3 bases are TGCGCCAGCAGTCTAGCGGGTGAGCAGTTCTTC. Its translation: CASSLAGEQFF.